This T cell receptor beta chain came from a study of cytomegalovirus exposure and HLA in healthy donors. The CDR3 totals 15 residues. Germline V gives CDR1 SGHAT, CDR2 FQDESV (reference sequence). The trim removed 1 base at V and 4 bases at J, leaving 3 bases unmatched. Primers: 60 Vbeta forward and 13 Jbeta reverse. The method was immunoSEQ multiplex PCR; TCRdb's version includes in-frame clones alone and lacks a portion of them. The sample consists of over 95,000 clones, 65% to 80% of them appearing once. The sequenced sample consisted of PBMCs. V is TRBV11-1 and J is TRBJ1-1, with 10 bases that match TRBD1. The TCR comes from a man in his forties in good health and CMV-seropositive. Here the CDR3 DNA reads TGTGCCAGCAGCTTAGACGGACAGGGGGGCACTGAAGCTTTCTTT. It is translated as CASSLDGQGGTEAFF.